The clone carrying this T cell receptor beta chain is a singleton in its sample. Its antigen is unidentified. The CDR3 runs to 11 residues. Trimming shortened V by 1 base and J by 10 bases, and 5 bases separated the two germline ends. Per germline, CDR1 SGHVS and CDR2 FNYEAQ. This entry comes from a study of Ad26.COV2.S vaccination and SARS-CoV-2 variants. Overall study results and limits: Higher spike-specific TCR breadth was found in vaccine recipients than in placebo recipients. Comparable non-spike TCR breadth was observed in vaccine and placebo recipients.

The method was immunoSEQ multiplex PCR; TCRdb's version includes in-frame clones alone and lacks a portion of them. The repertoire consists of about 350,000 clones, with around 90% occurring once and the leading ten covering 3.5% to 4.5%. The material sequenced was peripheral blood, taken after recovery from COVID-19. The rearrangement links TRBV7-6 to TRBJ2-1; the D call may be TRBD1 or TRBD2 (5 bases each). The receptor comes from a human donor who had recovered from COVID-19. CDR3 nucleotides: TGTGCCAGCAGCTTAGGGGGGGAGCAGTTCTTC. Its translation: CASSLGGEQFF.